This T cell receptor (beta chain) was profiled in a study of cytomegalovirus exposure and HLA in healthy donors. The study's findings and limits: A later analysis found common viral pathogens apparently linked to several of the most significant clusters. A missense variant in DCLRE1C was later tied to TCR beta V- and J-gene trimming.

Only a few counts were recorded for this clone. What it binds is not known. V was trimmed by 1 base and J by 3 bases, leaving 8 bases between them. The CDR3 covers 14 residues. In germline, CDR1 is LNHDA, CDR2 SQIVND (reference sequence). The donors, nominally healthy at sampling, likely had unrecorded immune exposures. Primers: 60 Vbeta forward and 13 Jbeta reverse. Some clones are missing from TCRdb's copy, which holds only in-frame ones; the method was immunoSEQ multiplex PCR. The sample yields about 97,000 clones, around 9.6% seen once. The TCR comes from a man in his forties or fifties in good health and CMV-seropositive. Sequencing input: PBMCs. This rearrangement joins TRBV19 to TRBJ2-3, with D possibly matching TRBD2 (5 bases). In nucleotides, the CDR3 is TGTGCCAGTAGTATAGGAGGGAATACAGATACGCAGTATTTT. Protein: CASSIGGNTDTQYF.